This T cell receptor beta chain comes out of a study of cytomegalovirus exposure and HLA in healthy donors. CDR3 length: 14 amino acids. The V end lost 8 bases, the J end lost 4 bases, and 15 bases lay between the germline ends. CDR1 and CDR2 from the germline V gene are MNHEY and SMNVEV (reference sequence). PCR employed 60 Vbeta and 13 Jbeta primers. Clones were read by immunoSEQ multiplex PCR, and TCRdb kept only the in-frame ones, dropping some. Found here are about 100,000 clones, around 69% of them singletons; the top ten hold around 19%. Findings of the study overall: When analyzed later, the rates of TCR association showed variation by HLA locus, with DRB1 the most and HLA-C the fewest.

As to this clone: The antigen is undetermined.

Sequencing used PBMCs. The chain has TRBV27 and TRBJ2-1; D remains ambiguous. The sequence was collected from a woman aged 55-75 years in good health and CMV-seropositive. For the CDR3, the DNA is TGTGCCAGCCGCCGGGTGGGTTCTTACAATGAGCAGTTCTTC. Its translation: CASRRVGSYNEQFF.